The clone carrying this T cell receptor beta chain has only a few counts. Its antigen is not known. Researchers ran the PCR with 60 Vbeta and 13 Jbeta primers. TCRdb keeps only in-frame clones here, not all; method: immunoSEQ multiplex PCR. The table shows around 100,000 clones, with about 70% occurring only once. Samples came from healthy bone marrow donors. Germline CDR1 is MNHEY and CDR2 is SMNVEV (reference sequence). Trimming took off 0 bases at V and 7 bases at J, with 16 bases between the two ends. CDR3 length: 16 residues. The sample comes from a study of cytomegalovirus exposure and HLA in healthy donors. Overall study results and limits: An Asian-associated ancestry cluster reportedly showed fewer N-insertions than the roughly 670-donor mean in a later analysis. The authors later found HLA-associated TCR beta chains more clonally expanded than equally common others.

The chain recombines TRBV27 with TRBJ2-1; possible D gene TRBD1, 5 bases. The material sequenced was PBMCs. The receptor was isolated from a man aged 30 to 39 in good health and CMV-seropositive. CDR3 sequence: CASSLSPQGPINEQFF. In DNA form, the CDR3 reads TGTGCCAGCAGTTTATCGCCGCAGGGTCCAATTAATGAGCAGTTCTTC.